A selection of T cell receptor beta chains follows, all from one sample in a study of identical twins. TCRdb passed the 5' RACE reads through MiXCR, listing each CDR3 protein once. The sample consists of 350,000 or so distinct CDR3 sequences, approximately 8.8% of them appearing once. Sequenced input: naive T cells sorted from blood. The receptors come from a woman aged 50 to 60 in good health. The CDR3 runs from the conserved cysteine through the conserved F or W. The D gene is left open where the match is weak. Size is stated for part of the rows, as once, few or many counts, or as a class when the clone is expanded.

cdr3_nt cdr3_aa v_call clone_size j_call d_call
TGTGCCAGCAGTTCGATCGGGTTAGCGGGAGGACGCACAGATACGCAGTATTTT CASSSIGLAGGRTDTQYF TRBV6-6 . TRBJ2-3 TRBD2
TGTGCCAGCAGCACACCGGACAGGGGGCAAGGCTACACCTTC CASSTPDRGQGYTF TRBV7-9 . TRBJ1-2 TRBD1
TGCAGTGCCAGAGGGGTGGGGGGATGGATTCAGTACTTC CSARGVGGWIQYF TRBV20-1 many TRBJ2-4 .
TGCGCCAGCAGCTTGTCGGGAGTAGCCACAGATACGCAGTATTTT CASSLSGVATDTQYF TRBV5-1 . TRBJ2-3 .
TGTGCCAGCAGCTTAGAAGGGACAACTTGGGCCAAAAACATTCAGTACTTC CASSLEGTTWAKNIQYF TRBV11-2 . TRBJ2-4 .
TGCGCCAGCAGCCAAGCCATGGAGCGGGGAGGAGAGACCCAGTACTTC CASSQAMERGGETQYF TRBV4-1 many TRBJ2-5 TRBD2
TGTGCCAGCAGTTTAGTCTGGGAGAGACATATCACCGGGGAGCTGTTTTTT CASSLVWERHITGELFF TRBV12-3/TRBV12-4 . TRBJ2-2 .
TGCAGTGCAAAGACAGACTCCGGGACTAGCGGGAAGGTTGAGCAGTTCTTC CSAKTDSGTSGKVEQFF TRBV20-1 many TRBJ2-1 TRBD2
TGTGCCACCAGTGTGACAGGGGATCAGCCCCAGCATTTT CATSVTGDQPQHF TRBV24-1 few TRBJ1-5 TRBD1
TGTGCCAGCAGTTACTCGGCGCATTATGGCTACACCTTC CASSYSAHYGYTF TRBV6-6 few TRBJ1-2 .
TGCGCCAGCAGCTTGGGGGGGACTAGAACAGATACGCAGTATTTT CASSLGGTRTDTQYF TRBV5-1 . TRBJ2-3 TRBD2
TGCGCCAGCAGCTCCCTCCGAGGGGCCCCCGGGGAGCTGTTTTTT CASSSLRGAPGELFF TRBV5-1 few TRBJ2-2 .
TGTGCCAGCAGCGCGGGACATAGGGCCGCCTGGATTGACTTC CASSAGHRAAWIDF TRBV11-3 . TRBJ2-5 .
TGTGCCGAGGGACTAGCGGGGATCAATGAGCAGTTCTTC CAEGLAGINEQFF TRBV30 few TRBJ2-1 TRBD2
TGTGCCAGCAGTGGACTAGCGGGAGTTCTGGGCGAGCAGTACTTC CASSGLAGVLGEQYF TRBV12-3/TRBV12-4 . TRBJ2-7 TRBD2
TGTGCCAGCCGCGGTCCGAACAATCAGCCCCAGCATTTT CASRGPNNQPQHF TRBV19 . TRBJ1-5 .
TGCAGCGTTGAAACGACAGGGTCCTACGAGCAGTACTTC CSVETTGSYEQYF TRBV29-1 . TRBJ2-7 TRBD1
TGCAGTGTTAGAGACGTACTAGGGGAGACCCAGTACTTC CSVRDVLGETQYF TRBV20-1 . TRBJ2-5 .
TGCAGCGTTGTAACTAGCGTTGACAATGAGCAGTTCTTC CSVVTSVDNEQFF TRBV29-1 . TRBJ2-1 TRBD2
TGCAGTGCTAGTCCAGACTCCTACGAGCAGTACTTC CSASPDSYEQYF TRBV20-1 many TRBJ2-7 .
TGCAGTGCTAGAGATTTGCGGGAGGTTTACGAGCAGTACTTC CSARDLREVYEQYF TRBV20-1 . TRBJ2-7 TRBD2
TGTGCCATCAGTGAGGTCGCAGGGGGCCCCAAAAACATTCAGTACTTC CAISEVAGGPKNIQYF TRBV10-3 many TRBJ2-4 TRBD1
TGTGCCAGCAGGTCTAGCGGGAGGGCCTATAGAGAGCAGTTCTTC CASRSSGRAYREQFF TRBV12-3/TRBV12-4 . TRBJ2-1 TRBD2
TGCGCCAGCAGCCAAGACGGCGGGAGGGCCAGAGATACGCAGTATTTT CASSQDGGRARDTQYF TRBV4-1 few TRBJ2-3 TRBD2
TGTGCCAGCAGCCCCCACGACAGGGTCCAAGAGACCCAGTACTTC CASSPHDRVQETQYF TRBV11-2 few TRBJ2-5 TRBD1
TGTGCCAGCAGCCGGAGACTAGCAGACTACAATGAGCAGTTCTTC CASSRRLADYNEQFF TRBV5-5 . TRBJ2-1 TRBD2
TGTGCCATAGGACAGGGAATTGAAGCTTTCTTT CAIGQGIEAFF TRBV10-3 few TRBJ1-1 TRBD1
TGCAGTGCTAGAGCCCCGGGGGGGGACCGCAATGAGCAGTTCTTC CSARAPGGDRNEQFF TRBV20-1 . TRBJ2-1 TRBD2
TGCAGTGCCACAACGCGGACTAGCGGGAGAAATGAGCAGTTCTTC CSATTRTSGRNEQFF TRBV20-1 many TRBJ2-1 TRBD2
TGTGCCACCAGCAGACTAGCGGGAGGGGAGAATGAGCAGTTCTTC CATSRLAGGENEQFF TRBV24-1 . TRBJ2-1 TRBD2